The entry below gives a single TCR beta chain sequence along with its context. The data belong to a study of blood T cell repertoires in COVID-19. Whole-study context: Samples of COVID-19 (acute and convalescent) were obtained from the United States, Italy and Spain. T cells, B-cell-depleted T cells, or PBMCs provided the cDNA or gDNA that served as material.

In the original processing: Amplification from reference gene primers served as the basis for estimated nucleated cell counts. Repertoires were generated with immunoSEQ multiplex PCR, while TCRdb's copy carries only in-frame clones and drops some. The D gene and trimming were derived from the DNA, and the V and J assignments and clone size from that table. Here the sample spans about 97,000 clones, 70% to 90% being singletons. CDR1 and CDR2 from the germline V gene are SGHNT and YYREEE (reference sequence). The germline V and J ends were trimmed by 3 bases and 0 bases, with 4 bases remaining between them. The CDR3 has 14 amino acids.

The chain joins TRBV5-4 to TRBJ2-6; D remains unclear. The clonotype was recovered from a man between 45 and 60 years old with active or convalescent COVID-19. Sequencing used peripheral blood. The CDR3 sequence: CASSSSSGANVLTF. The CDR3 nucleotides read TGTGCCAGCAGCTCGAGCTCTGGGGCCAACGTCCTGACTTTC.